This T cell receptor (beta chain) originates from a study of CD8 T cells in Susac syndrome. V lost 2 bases to trimming and J lost 0 bases, with 7 bases between them. The germline CDR1 and CDR2 sequences are DFQATT and SNEGSKA (reference sequence). The CDR3 length is 13 residues. The patients with Susac syndrome satisfied recently defined diagnostic criteria for either definite or probable disease. Purification of the CD8+ and CD4+ T cells relied on negative isolation, and TEMRA cells underwent FACS enrichment. Reverse transcription used about 0.45 to 1 ug RNA and random hexamers. TCRdb called the immunoSEQ multiplex PCR reads again in MiXCR, with one record for every CDR3 protein. The sample includes under 200,000 distinct CDR3 sequences, roughly 92% of them seen just once. This clonotype has only one observation.

This TCR derives from a human donor with Susac syndrome. Sequencing was performed on CD4+ T cells from PBMCs. V and J are TRBV20-1 and TRBJ2-5; D call uncertain. The CDR3 coding sequence is TGCAGTGCTAGAACCGCGTACCAAGAGACCCAGTACTTC. It is translated as CSARTAYQETQYF.